Below, one TCR beta chain is given with its context. For the second PCR, which ran for about 7 to 11 cycles, a sample-barcoded 5' primer and a J-beta primer mix were used. All samples gave at least 2.5 million CDR3-containing paired-end reads. TCRdb called the 5' RACE reads again in MiXCR, with one record for every CDR3 protein. The sample carries approximately 1.5 million distinct CDR3 sequences, approximately 42% recorded once. The data were obtained in a study of blood T cells in healthy people across ages. About the study: About one barcoded beta molecule per two T cells was the capture yield of template switching.

Germline V CDR1 and CDR2: MNHNY, SVGAGI (reference sequence). The CDR3 is made up of 15 amino acids. The V gene end was trimmed by 7 bases and the J gene end by 6 bases; junction bases not matched to a gene: 9. Every donor provided ten milliliters of peripheral blood. This chain connects TRBV6-6 to TRBJ1-5; 10 nucleotides agree with TRBD1. This clonotype was sampled from a woman under 30 in good health. The sequenced sample was blood. The CDR3 DNA reads TGTGCCAGCAAAAAGACAGGGGGCTACGGTCAGCCCCAGCATTTT. Translation gives CASKKTGGYGQPQHF.